This entry concerns a single T cell receptor beta chain. The entry originates in a study of cytomegalovirus exposure and HLA in healthy donors. Primers for the PCR totalled 60 Vbeta and 13 Jbeta. TCRdb keeps only in-frame clones here, not all; method: immunoSEQ multiplex PCR. The data show around 96,000 clones, 64% seen once. The V and J ends lost 0 bases and 7 bases respectively, with 10 bases between them. This CDR3 has 13 amino acids. The receptor was derived from a man between 60 and 75 years old in good health and CMV-seronegative. Sequenced material: PBMCs. The V call is TRBV6-7, the J call TRBJ2-7; tentatively, D is TRBD2 (5 bases). TRBV6-7 carries the ORF label, with uncertain function. The CDR3 here is CASSYSSRREQYF. The CDR3 DNA follows: TGTGCCAGCAGTTACTCGTCCCGGAGGGAGCAGTACTTC.